The text below deals with one T cell receptor (beta chain). The antigen remains unidentified. This CDR3 spans 16 amino acids. Trimming took off 5 bases at V and 3 bases at J, with 20 bases between the two ends. CDR1 MNHNS and CDR2 SASEGT come from the germline V gene. This specimen belongs to a study of T cells after yellow fever vaccination. Template-switching 5'RACE yielded the TCR cDNA; a universal primer site and UMIs were added in the process. TCRdb reprocessed the 5' RACE reads via MiXCR and lists one record per CDR3 protein. The repertoire consists of some 670,000 distinct CDR3 sequences, with approximately 13% occurring once and the leading ten covering 15%. The study's findings and limits: CD4 and CD8 compartments shared a small share of clonotypes, likely from convergent recombination. Most primary-vaccination clones reappeared after the booster (about 97% CD4, approximately 88% CD8). The bulk population could contribute abundant contaminating clonotypes to FACS-sorted repertoires.

The sequence was obtained from a man aged 25-40 years who received the YFV17D yellow fever vaccine. V gene TRBV6-1 combines with J gene TRBJ2-7, with a weak D call TRBD2 (5 bases). This material consisted of PBMCs, taken on the day of the yellow fever booster vaccination. CDR3 in amino acids: CASSMTGPARDYEQYF. CDR3 nucleotides: TGTGCCAGCAGTATGACGGGCCCCGCGAGGGACTACGAGCAGTACTTC.